This TCR beta chain is from a study of cytomegalovirus exposure and HLA in healthy donors. As to this clone: The antigen remains undetermined.

Findings of the study overall: Associated with cytomegalovirus, according to the listing, were about 160 TCR beta chains. The CMV antigen specificity of a few CMV-associated chains was confirmed through in vitro analysis.

Only in-frame clones appear in the TCRdb table, and some are missing; sequencing was by immunoSEQ multiplex PCR. The repertoire holds 200,000 to 250,000 clones, with 65% to 85% as singletons. CDR1 SGHTA and CDR2 FQGNSA come from the germline V gene. The V and J ends lost 1 base and 6 bases respectively, with 7 bases between them. This CDR3 spans 12 amino acids. The chain joins TRBV7-2 to TRBJ2-7; D is unresolved. Material for sequencing was PBMCs. This receptor was identified in a woman under 40 in good health and CMV-seropositive. The CDR3 sequence: CASSLGVGEQYF. The DNA for the CDR3 is TGTGCCAGCAGCTTAGGGGTTGGCGAGCAGTACTTC.